This is a list of T cell receptor beta chains from one sample in a study of T-cell reconstitution after alpha-beta-depleted transplantation in children. TCRdb passed the PCR reads through MiXCR, listing each CDR3 protein once. The profile shows hundreds of thousands of distinct CDR3 sequences, 10% to 15% of them singletons. The sample in question was PBMCs, obtained from the stem cell graft. These receptors all stem from a human donor who donated a stem cell graft to a child with Fanconi anemia. Both conserved end residues are part of each CDR3.

V gene: TRBV5-6
CDR3 protein: CASSLLGQGENEQFF

V gene: TRBV29-1
CDR3 protein: CSSQEGETQYF

V gene: TRBV5-6
CDR3 protein: CASSMGTVTGELFF

V gene: TRBV24-1
CDR3 protein: CATTSTLDGRGRTEAFF

V gene: TRBV9
CDR3 protein: CASSSRGGADGELFF

V gene: TRBV9
CDR3 protein: CASSNRQGKNTEAFF

V gene: TRBV20-1
CDR3 protein: CSARDGVGQETQYF

V gene: TRBV29-1
CDR3 protein: CSVEARVGTEAFF

V gene: TRBV12-3/TRBV12-4
CDR3 protein: CASSRQGDYGYTF

V gene: TRBV5-1
CDR3 protein: CASSLYGRENTEAFF

V gene: TRBV6-1
CDR3 protein: CASSEVGGNTIYF

V gene: TRBV18
CDR3 protein: CASSPEIAVRDTQYF

V gene: TRBV12-3/TRBV12-4
CDR3 protein: CASRPPGLQETQYF

V gene: TRBV18
CDR3 protein: CASSLVSSNTGELFF

V gene: TRBV7-9
CDR3 protein: CASSLVVPGADTQYF

V gene: TRBV3-1
CDR3 protein: CASSQTQLGYEQYF

V gene: TRBV5-1
CDR3 protein: CASSVRATNEKLFF

V gene: TRBV5-1
CDR3 protein: CASSFGGGTNTGELFF

V gene: TRBV2
CDR3 protein: CASSGMATGRQPQHF

V gene: TRBV7-3
CDR3 protein: CASSLGGALRDYNEQFF

V gene: TRBV3-1
CDR3 protein: CASSGIYEQYF

V gene: TRBV5-5
CDR3 protein: CASSLSGGHTGELFF

V gene: TRBV5-1
CDR3 protein: CASSLNSWAETQYF

V gene: TRBV6-5
CDR3 protein: CASSTGDRGTYGYTF

V gene: TRBV20-1
CDR3 protein: CSAVGVLNTGELFF

V gene: TRBV9
CDR3 protein: CASNRAVKPQHF

V gene: TRBV11-2
CDR3 protein: CASSLERGQGETQYF

V gene: TRBV20-1
CDR3 protein: CSAREDGGTDTQYF

V gene: TRBV19
CDR3 protein: CASSTGHLSTDTQYF

V gene: TRBV7-2
CDR3 protein: CASSGQTGGADTQYF

V gene: TRBV9
CDR3 protein: CASSVLAGATNTGELFF

V gene: TRBV10-3
CDR3 protein: CAISESIFARSQHTDTQYF

V gene: TRBV27
CDR3 protein: CASTQPGLYEQYF

V gene: TRBV20-1
CDR3 protein: CSARGGDSSAYNEQFF

V gene: TRBV6-1
CDR3 protein: CASSGDRSSYNEQFF

V gene: TRBV12-3/TRBV12-4
CDR3 protein: CASSLGQSSYNSPLHF

V gene: TRBV6-5
CDR3 protein: CASSYTIPDRYPGANVLTF

V gene: TRBV11-2
CDR3 protein: CASSFGGPSTDTQYF

V gene: TRBV20-1
CDR3 protein: CSASRLAHNEQFF

V gene: TRBV5-8
CDR3 protein: CASSLSGDYEQYF

V gene: TRBV5-5
CDR3 protein: CASSYRLAGGRADTQYF

V gene: TRBV5-1
CDR3 protein: CASSLVSETQYF

V gene: TRBV6-4
CDR3 protein: CASSEGTGGEQYF

V gene: TRBV3-1
CDR3 protein: CASSPRGPGVYGYTF

V gene: TRBV20-1
CDR3 protein: CSAISDSGANVLTF

V gene: TRBV12-3/TRBV12-4
CDR3 protein: CASSSLTGVGEQYF

V gene: TRBV18
CDR3 protein: CASSEGAQYGYTF

V gene: TRBV7-2
CDR3 protein: CASSLTPAGAYEQYF

V gene: TRBV12-3/TRBV12-4
CDR3 protein: CASRDSGLRRETQYF

V gene: TRBV12-3/TRBV12-4
CDR3 protein: CASTRGGQPQHF

V gene: TRBV5-1
CDR3 protein: CASSLSSGREQYF

V gene: TRBV20-1
CDR3 protein: CSARSGAGANVLTF

V gene: TRBV5-6
CDR3 protein: CASSLEGQGPDTQYF

V gene: TRBV4-3
CDR3 protein: CASSQGLGAQETQYF

V gene: TRBV5-1
CDR3 protein: CASSLLTGYAEAFF

V gene: TRBV7-9
CDR3 protein: CASSDGQNAGANVLTF

V gene: TRBV11-2
CDR3 protein: CASSLRYTGELFF

V gene: TRBV5-4
CDR3 protein: CASSSGYNTEAFF